This T cell receptor beta chain emerged from a study of EBV T-cell therapy then PD-1 blockade in nasopharyngeal carcinoma. CDR3 size: 16 residues. Trimming shortened V by 9 bases and J by 0 bases, and 17 bases separated the two germline ends. CDR1 SGHTA and CDR2 FQGTGA come from the germline V gene. Notes on this clone: The antigen is not known.

Treatment noted: AdE1-LMPpoly-expanded autologous EBV-specific T-cell therapy followed by anti-PD-1 nivolumab. TCRdb keeps only in-frame clones here, not all; method: immunoSEQ multiplex PCR. The sample consists of about 19,000 clones, 84% of them appearing once. This TCR derives from a middle-aged man with nasopharyngeal carcinoma. The sample was CD8+ T cells from blood, taken around day 33 from a patient whose treatment included autologous EBV-specific T cells and nivolumab. The chain is built from TRBV7-3 and TRBJ1-4; D may be TRBD1 (6 bases). In DNA, the CDR3 is TGTGCCAGTCCTCGGGGGCCCTTTGCAACTAATGAAAAACTGTTTTTT. Translated, it gives CASPRGPFATNEKLFF.